This T cell receptor (beta chain) was sequenced during a study of regulatory T cells in long-lasting Graves disease. Overall study findings and caveats: Favored usage of TRBV28, TRBJ1-2 and TRBJ2-5 was recorded in persistent disease.

In germline, CDR1 is SGHDT, CDR2 YYEEEE. This CDR3 is built from 13 residues. V was pared by 0 bases and J by 3 bases, with 7 bases between. The TCR beta library used iRepertoire HTBI primers with Arm-PCR amplification of CDR3. One entry per CDR3 protein, called by TCRdb with MiXCR from the multiplex PCR reads. Of over 350,000 distinct CDR3 sequences listed, about 15% are singletons. This clonotype was picked up many times. Its antigen is as yet unknown. Indicated time point: newly diagnosed GD, antithyroid drugs for less than 3 months. Extracted RNA from PBMCs served as the source of the TCR library. The data were also submitted as part of a second study, on T cells in Graves' hyperthyroidism and ophthalmopathy. That source reports: A patient was excluded if there was uncontrolled infection, other autoimmune disease, pregnancy or lactation. From stable hyperthyroidism, ophthalmopathy was separated by a 13 V-J model.

The sequencing used peripheral blood mononuclear cells (PBMCs), collected at new diagnosis, from a patient treated with antithyroid drugs. The rearrangement uses TRBV5-6 and TRBJ2-7, with D possibly TRBD2 on 5 matching bases. This receptor was obtained from a woman in her thirties or forties with Graves disease. The CDR3 spells CASSLGGYYEQYF. The CDR3 coding sequence is TGTGCCAGCAGCTTGGGAGGGTACTACGAGCAGTACTTC.